This TCR beta chain was sequenced during a study of cytomegalovirus exposure and HLA in healthy donors. Whole-study findings and limits: TCR beta chains numbering 164 were designated cytomegalovirus-associated.

Germline V gene sequence: CDR1 MGHRA, CDR2 YSYEKL. V was pared by 4 bases and J by 0 bases, with 4 bases of the junction left unmatched. This CDR3 comprises 15 residues. Data came from immunoSEQ multiplex PCR; TCRdb stores just in-frame clones and leaves some out. The sample gives around 71,000 clones, roughly 94% of which show up once; roughly 1.4% is in the top ten. In regard to this clone: What it binds is not known.

The chain carries TRBV4-1 and TRBJ2-5; 8 nucleotides match TRBD1. The receptor's source is a man aged 18-30 years in good health and CMV-seropositive. The sample consisted of PBMCs. Here the CDR3 reads CASSRSTGDQETQYF. The CDR3 DNA reads as TGCGCCAGCAGCCGATCGACAGGGGACCAAGAGACCCAGTACTTC.